What follows describes a single T cell receptor beta chain. Method: immunoSEQ multiplex PCR; TCRdb's copy keeps in-frame clones and lacks some. In the table there are 150,000 to 200,000 clones, about 75% of which are singletons. The data originate from a study of blood T cell repertoires in COVID-19. Across the study: Collection of acute and convalescent COVID-19 samples took place in the United States, Italy and Spain.

The clonotype was recovered from a woman in her seventies with acute or convalescent COVID-19. Sequences were obtained from peripheral blood.

This CDR3 reads CASSTGQGASPLNEQFF. The DNA for the CDR3 is TGTGCCAGCAGCACCGGACAGGGGGCTAGTCCGCTCAATGAGCAGTTCTTC. The chain combines TRBV21-1 with TRBJ2-1; the DNA was not compared with TRBD1, the D call given in the table. TRBV21-1 is annotated as a pseudogene. CDR3 length: 17 amino acids.